The 12 T cell receptor beta chains in this list originate from one sample, sequenced in a study of monozygotic twins with inflammatory bowel disease. TCRdb re-called the 5' RACE reads; every CDR3 protein appears as one record, without DNA. The sample includes a few hundred thousand distinct CDR3 sequences. Sequenced input: blood. The receptors were sampled from a human donor with ulcerative colitis or Crohn's disease, or a healthy co-twin of an affected twin (not recorded which).

The chain is built from TRBV20-1 and TRBJ1-5; the TCRdb call, TRBD1, lacks DNA for checking. The CDR3 has 13 amino acids. CDR1 and CDR2 (germline): DFQATT, SNEGSKA (reference sequence). CDR3 protein: CSARDQGIQPQHF.

This chain joins TRBV28 and TRBJ1-3. CDR1 is MDHEN, CDR2 SYDVKM, per germline. This CDR3 spans 18 amino acids. CDR3 loop: CASSSPGEGTFSGNTIYF.

The V call is TRBV9, the J call TRBJ2-1; no DNA is available, so the TRBD2 call from TCRdb remains unchecked. Per the germline V gene, CDR1 is SGDLS and CDR2 is YYNGEE. The CDR3 is 16 residues long. CDR3 protein: CASSVGWRGASNEQFF. The full variable domain, its missing parts supplied by reference TRBV9 and TRBJ2-1, is DSGVTQTPKHLITATGQRVTLRCSPRSGDLSVYWYQQSLDQGLQFLIQYYNGEERAKGNILERFSAQQFPDLHSELNLSSLELGDSALYFCASSVGWRGASNEQFFGPGTRLTVL.

The V gene is TRBV5-5, the J gene TRBJ2-2; TCRdb's D gene call, TRBD1, goes unchecked for lack of DNA. This CDR3 spans 15 amino acids. CDR1 and CDR2 from the germline V gene are SGHKS and YYEKEE (reference sequence). The CDR3 sequence: CASSYQGGNTGELFF.

The rearrangement links TRBV15 to TRBJ1-1. Germline V lookup: CDR1 LNHNV, CDR2 YYDKDF (reference sequence). CDR3 length equals 15 residues. CDR3 sequence: CATSRDRMSDREAFF.

This sequence joins TRBV25-1 and TRBJ2-7; TCRdb outputs TRBD1, but without DNA this stays unchecked. This CDR3 is 14 amino acids long. Germline CDR1 is MGHDK and CDR2 is SYGVNS. Here the CDR3 reads CASSDPGGPLEQYF.

The gene calls are TRBV6-2 or TRBV6-3 and TRBJ2-5; checking the TCRdb D call of TRBD2 is not possible without DNA. The CDR3 consists of 14 residues. The germline V gene encodes CDR1 MNHEY and CDR2 SVGEGT. The CDR3 region is CASSYYTSVETQYF.

The chain joins TRBV5-1 to TRBJ2-3; there is no DNA to check the TCRdb D call of TRBD2. This CDR3 region has 14 residues. Germline V gives CDR1 SGHRS, CDR2 YFSETQ. CDR3 sequence reads: CASSLWRGSDTQYF.

The chain is built from TRBV5-1 and TRBJ2-7; TCRdb's D gene call, TRBD1, goes unchecked for lack of DNA. The CDR3 is 16 amino acids. In germline, CDR1 is SGHRS, CDR2 YFSETQ. CDR3 sequence reads: CASSPTRTGATREQYF. Supplemented by reference TRBV5-1 and TRBJ2-7, the full variable domain reads KAGVTQTPRYLIKTRGQQVTLSCSPISGHRSVSWYQQTPGQGLQFLFEYFSETQRNKGNFPGRFSGRQFSNSRSEMNVSTLELGDSALYLCASSPTRTGATREQYFGPGTRLTVT.

The rearrangement uses TRBV3-1 and TRBJ2-1; lacking DNA, the TRBD2 call made by TCRdb goes unchecked. The CDR3 has 15 residues. CDR1 is LGHDT, CDR2 YNNKEL, per germline (reference sequence). CDR3 loop: CASSQVASGAVEQFF.

The genes are TRBV7-9 and TRBJ2-3; TCRdb names TRBD1, which stays unverified in the absence of DNA. The CDR3 has 15 amino acids. Germline-derived CDR1 and CDR2 are SEHNR and FQNEAQ (reference sequence). This CDR3 reads CASSPGGNRPDTQYF. Combining the CDR3 with reference TRBV7-9 and TRBJ2-3 gives the whole variable domain DTGVSQNPRHKITKRGQNVTFRCDPISEHNRLYWYRQTLGQGPEFLTYFQNEAQLEKSRLLSDRFSAERPKGSFSTLEIQRTEQGDSAMYLCASSPGGNRPDTQYFGPGTRLTVL.

The chain joins TRBV18 to TRBJ2-3. CDR3 length: 13 residues. Germline lookup yields CDR1 KGHSH and CDR2 LQKENI. CDR3 amino acids: CASSFSSTDTQYF.